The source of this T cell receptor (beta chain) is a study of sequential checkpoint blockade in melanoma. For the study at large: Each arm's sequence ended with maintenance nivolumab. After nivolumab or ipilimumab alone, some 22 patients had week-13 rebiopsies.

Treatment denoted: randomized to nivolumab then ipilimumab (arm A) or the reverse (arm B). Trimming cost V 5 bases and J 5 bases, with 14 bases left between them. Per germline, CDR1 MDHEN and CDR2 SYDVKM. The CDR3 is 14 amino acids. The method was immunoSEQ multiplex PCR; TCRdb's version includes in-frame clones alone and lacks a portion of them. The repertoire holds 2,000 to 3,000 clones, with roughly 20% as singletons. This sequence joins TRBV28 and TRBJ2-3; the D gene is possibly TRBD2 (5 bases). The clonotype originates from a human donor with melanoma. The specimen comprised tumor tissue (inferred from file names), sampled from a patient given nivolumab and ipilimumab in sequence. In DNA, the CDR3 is TGTGCCAGCAGTCCCGGACTTCTCAGAGATACGCAGTATTTT. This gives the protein CASSPGLLRDTQYF.